Each of the 10 T cell receptor beta chains below was sequenced from the same sample in a study of blood T cell repertoires in COVID-19 (dated by TCRdb to the early 2020s). Library method: the immunoSEQ multiplex PCR assay. In TCRdb, the immuneACCESS table is reduced to in-frame sequences with V and J assigned. These tables do not hold every clone; where another copy was compared, an unresolved V gene accounts for under half, and the others remain unexplained. In this sample the table shows 400,000 or so clones, 85% to 90% of which occur a single time. In total, the top ten clones hold 0.8% to 1% of the sample. Sequences were obtained from peripheral blood. These receptors came from a man aged 18 to 35 with COVID-19, enrolled during active disease.

This clone was detected once. The chain employs TRBV24-1 and TRBJ2-5; 7 nucleotides align to TRBD2. V trimming: 5 bases; J trimming: 4 bases; junction bases outside the gene matches: 0. CDR1 and CDR2 (germline): KGHDR, SFDVKD. The CDR3 length is 12 residues. Here the CDR3 reads CATSASGETQYF. The CDR3 nucleotides read TGTGCCACCAGTGCTAGCGGAGAGACCCAGTACTTC.

This chain uses TRBV24-1 with TRBJ2-5; D remains unclear. The germline V gene encodes CDR1 KGHDR and CDR2 SFDVKD. V lost 5 bases, J lost 5 bases, and 8 bases lay in between. This CDR3 has 12 amino acids. The CDR3 loop is CATSGPGETQYF. The CDR3 nucleotides read TGTGCCACCAGTGGCCCCGGGGAGACCCAGTACTTC.

The chain joins TRBV7-3 to TRBJ2-2; 10 bases map to TRBD1. Per the germline V gene, CDR1 is SGHTA and CDR2 is FQGTGA. J lost 1 base, V lost 5 bases, and 4 bases had no gene match. The CDR3 covers 16 residues. Here the CDR3 reads CASSVDRGQNTGELFF. The CDR3 nucleotides are TGTGCCAGCAGCGTCGACAGGGGGCAGAACACCGGGGAGCTGTTTTTT.

The J gene is TRBJ2-5, the V gene TRBV10-3; TRBD1 matches 7 bases. The CDR3 has 16 amino acids. Germline V gives CDR1 ENHRY, CDR2 SYGVKD. The ends lost 3 bases at V and 1 base at J; junction bases unmatched: 8. The CDR3 nucleotides read TGTGCCATCAGTGATGAGGGACAGACTTTCCAAGAGACCCAGTACTTC. Amino acid sequence: CAISDEGQTFQETQYF.

The chain combines TRBV30 with TRBJ1-6; 7 positions agree with TRBD1. Germline CDR1 is GTSNPN and CDR2 is SVGIG (reference sequence). Trimming cost V 5 bases and J 10 bases; bases outside gene matches: 2. CDR3 length: 11 amino acids. CDR3 residues: CAWDRESPLHF. The DNA of the CDR3 is TGTGCCTGGGACAGGGAATCACCCCTCCACTTT.

J is TRBJ2-2 and V is TRBV7-2, with TRBD2 matching 9 bases. Germline CDR1 reads SGHTA; CDR2 reads FQGNSA. After removal of 6 bases from V and 5 bases from J, the junction contained 13 bases not matched to a gene. This CDR3 is 17 amino acids long. The CDR3 here is CASRKEYSGRGTGELFF. The CDR3, as DNA: TGTGCCAGCAGGAAAGAATATAGCGGGAGAGGGACCGGGGAGCTGTTTTTT.

The genes are TRBV7-8 and TRBJ2-3; 10 bases align to TRBD2. The CDR3 spans 18 residues. V lost 0 bases and J lost 2; bases outside the gene matches: 8. Germline-derived CDR1 and CDR2 are SGHVS and FQNEAQ. The CDR3, as DNA: TGTGCCAGCAGCTTAGCCCCCCCCCTAGCGGGGGTCACAGATACGCAGTATTTT. Residues: CASSLAPPLAGVTDTQYF.

This clone was counted a single time. This chain connects TRBV18 to TRBJ1-4; D call uncertain. The CDR3 is made up of 16 amino acids. Germline CDR1 is KGHSH and CDR2 is LQKENI. V lost 0 bases and J 0 bases, leaving 8 bases between the germline ends. The CDR3 sequence: CASSPPGVTTNEKLFF. For the CDR3, the DNA is TGTGCCAGCTCACCACCGGGAGTTACAACTAATGAAAAACTGTTTTTT.

The chain employs TRBV18 and TRBJ2-7; the D gene is possibly TRBD2 (5 bases). CDR3 length equals 17 residues. Trimming shortened V by 3 bases and J by 4 bases, and 22 bases separated the two germline ends. CDR1 is KGHSH and CDR2 is LQKENI in the germline V gene. Written as DNA, the CDR3 is TGTGCCAGCTCACCCGGCTTTGGGAGTCACGAGTCGTACGAGCAGTACTTC. Encoded protein: CASSPGFGSHESYEQYF.

This chain uses TRBV14 with TRBJ2-2; maybe TRBD1 (6 bases). CDR1 SGHDN and CDR2 FVKESK come from the germline V gene. The CDR3 contains 18 residues. V was clipped by 0 bases and J by 5 bases, with 19 bases between them. The DNA of the CDR3 is TGTGCCAGCAGCCAAGATTGGTGGTCTGGGGGCAGGACCGGGGAGCTGTTTTTT. Translation gives CASSQDWWSGGRTGELFF. Combining the CDR3 with reference TRBV14 and TRBJ2-2 gives the whole variable domain EAGVTQFPSHSVIEKGQTVTLRCDPISGHDNLYWYRRVMGKEIKFLLHFVKESKQDESGMPNNRFLAERTGGTYSTLKVQPAELEDSGVYFCASSQDWWSGGRTGELFFGEGSRLTVL.